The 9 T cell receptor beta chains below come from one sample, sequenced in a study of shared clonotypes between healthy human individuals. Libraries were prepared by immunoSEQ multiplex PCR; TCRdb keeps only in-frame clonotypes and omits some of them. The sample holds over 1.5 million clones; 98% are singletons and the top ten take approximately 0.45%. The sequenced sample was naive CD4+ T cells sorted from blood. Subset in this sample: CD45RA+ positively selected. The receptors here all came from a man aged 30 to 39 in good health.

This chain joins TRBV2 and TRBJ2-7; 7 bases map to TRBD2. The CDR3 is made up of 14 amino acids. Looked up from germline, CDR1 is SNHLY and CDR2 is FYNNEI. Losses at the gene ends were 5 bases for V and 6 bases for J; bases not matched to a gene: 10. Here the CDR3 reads CASSSGISFAEQYF. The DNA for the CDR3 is TGTGCCAGCAGTAGCGGGATAAGTTTTGCCGAGCAGTACTTC. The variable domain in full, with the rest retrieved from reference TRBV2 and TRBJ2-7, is EPEVTQTPSHQVTQMGQEVILRCVPISNHLYFYWYRQILGQKVEFLVSFYNNEISEKSEIFDDQFSVERPDGSNFTLKIRSTKLEDSAMYFCASSSGISFAEQYFGPGTRLTVT.

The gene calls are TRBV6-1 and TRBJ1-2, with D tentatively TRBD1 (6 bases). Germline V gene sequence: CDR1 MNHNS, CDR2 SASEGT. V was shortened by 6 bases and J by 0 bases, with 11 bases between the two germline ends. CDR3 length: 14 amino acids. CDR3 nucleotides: TGTGCCAGCAGACCAACAGGGTCTAACTATGGCTACACCTTC. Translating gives CASRPTGSNYGYTF.

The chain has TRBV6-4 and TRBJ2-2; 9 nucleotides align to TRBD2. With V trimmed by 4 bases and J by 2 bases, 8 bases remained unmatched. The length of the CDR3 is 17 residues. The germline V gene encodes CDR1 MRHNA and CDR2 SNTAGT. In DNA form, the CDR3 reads TGTGCCAGCAGTGCTAGCGCTAGCGGGGCTAACACCGGGGAGCTGTTTTTT. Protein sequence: CASSASASGANTGELFF.

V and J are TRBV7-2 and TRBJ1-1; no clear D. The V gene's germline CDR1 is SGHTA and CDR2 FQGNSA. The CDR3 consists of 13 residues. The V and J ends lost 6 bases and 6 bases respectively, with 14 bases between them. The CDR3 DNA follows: TGTGCCAGCAGATTACGGCAAGGAGCTGAAGCTTTCTTT. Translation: CASRLRQGAEAFF.

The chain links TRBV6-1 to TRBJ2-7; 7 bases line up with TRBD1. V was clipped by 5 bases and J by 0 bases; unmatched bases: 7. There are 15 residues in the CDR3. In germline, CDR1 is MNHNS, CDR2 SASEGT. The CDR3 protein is CASSIGQANSYEQYF. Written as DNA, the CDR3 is TGTGCCAGCAGTATAGGACAGGCCAACTCCTACGAGCAGTACTTC.

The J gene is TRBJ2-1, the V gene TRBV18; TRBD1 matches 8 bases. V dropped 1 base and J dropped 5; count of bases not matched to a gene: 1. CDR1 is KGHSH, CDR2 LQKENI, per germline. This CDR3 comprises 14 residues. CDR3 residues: CASSPQTGDNEQFF. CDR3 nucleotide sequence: TGTGCCAGCTCACCACAGACAGGGGACAATGAGCAGTTCTTC.

The CDR3 here is CASSPPGTSSYNEQFF. DNA of the CDR3: TGTGCCAGCTCACCCCCCGGGACTAGCAGTTACAATGAGCAGTTCTTC. The chain joins TRBV18 to TRBJ2-1; 9 positions agree with TRBD2. CDR1 is KGHSH and CDR2 is LQKENI in the germline V gene. The CDR3 contains 16 residues. V lost 3 bases and J lost 4; bases outside the gene matches: 7. Together with reference TRBV18 and TRBJ2-1, the CDR3 gives the full variable domain: NAGVMQNPRHLVRRRGQEARLRCSPMKGHSHVYWYRQLPEEGLKFMVYLQKENIIDESGMPKERFSAEFPKEGPSILRIQQVVRGDSAAYFCASSPPGTSSYNEQFFGPGTRLTVL.

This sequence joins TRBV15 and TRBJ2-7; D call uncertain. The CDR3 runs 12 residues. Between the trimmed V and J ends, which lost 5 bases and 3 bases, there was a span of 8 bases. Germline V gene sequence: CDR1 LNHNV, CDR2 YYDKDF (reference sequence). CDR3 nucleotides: TGTGCCACCAGCGACCCCCGCTACGAGCAGTACTTC. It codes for CATSDPRYEQYF.

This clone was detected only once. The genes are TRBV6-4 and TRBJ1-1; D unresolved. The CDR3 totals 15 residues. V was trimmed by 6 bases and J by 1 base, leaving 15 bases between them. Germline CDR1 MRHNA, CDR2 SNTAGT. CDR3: CASRAHPTANTEAFF. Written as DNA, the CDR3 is TGTGCCAGCAGAGCCCACCCGACTGCGAACACTGAAGCTTTCTTT.